Here is one T cell receptor (beta chain) with its context. Antigen specificity is unknown. This CDR3 is 13 amino acids long. Trimming removed 2 bases from V and 0 bases from J, with 7 bases in between. CDR1 is DFQATT, CDR2 SNEGSKA, per germline (reference sequence). This sample stems from a study of T cells after yellow fever vaccination. TCRdb independently ran MiXCR on the 5' RACE reads; one entry per CDR3 protein. The sample records some 160,000 distinct CDR3 sequences, about 7% being singletons. Study findings and constraints: Re-detected after boosting: most primary clones, around 96% of CD4 and 75% to 90% of CD8.

The starting material was CD4+ T cells sorted from PBMCs, obtained about 5 days after the first yellow fever vaccination. The TCR sequence derives from a man aged 18 to 29 who received the YFV17D yellow fever vaccine. J is TRBJ2-5 and V is TRBV20-1; no clear D gene. CDR3 loop: CSARTPNQETQYF. The CDR3 bases are TGCAGTGCTAGAACACCGAACCAAGAGACCCAGTACTTC.